A selection of T cell receptor beta chains follows, all from one sample in a study of vaccination and CD4 T cells after COVID-19. TCRdb independently ran MiXCR on the PCR reads; one entry per CDR3 protein. The table records around 15,000 distinct CDR3 sequences, under 60% of them present only once. These receptors lack a known antigen. Source material: CD4+ T cells from blood, cultured in vitro. Receptors were obtained from a human donor who had recovered from COVID-19. Each CDR3 is given with its conserved first and last residue. Fields, in order: D gene, J gene, V gene, CDR3 protein. D genes are given only for firm matches.

NA | TRBJ2-3 | TRBV20-1 | CSASHGSQYF
TRBD1 | TRBJ1-6 | TRBV5-6 | CASSETGDNSPLHF
TRBD2 | TRBJ2-7 | TRBV28 | CASSLRRGGAHEQYF
NA | TRBJ1-3 | TRBV4-3 | CASSHRRDGNTIYF
NA | TRBJ1-6 | TRBV19 | CASSNNSPLHF
NA | TRBJ1-1 | TRBV6-1 | CASSERGFNTEAFF
NA | TRBJ1-6 | TRBV5-4 | CASSLASSYNSPLHF
NA | TRBJ2-7 | TRBV7-2 | CASSFGETYEQYF
TRBD1 | TRBJ2-3 | TRBV24-1 | CATGTGGGTDTQYF
NA | TRBJ2-5 | TRBV20-1 | CSARAPPQETQYF
NA | TRBJ1-3 | TRBV20-1 | CSARDNRDPSGNTIYF
TRBD1 | TRBJ2-7 | TRBV7-2 | CASSPRTGSYEQYF
TRBD1 | TRBJ2-7 | TRBV7-6 | CASSSNTGGEQYF
NA | TRBJ2-7 | TRBV10-1 | CASSELGDLSYEQYF
TRBD1 | TRBJ1-1 | TRBV11-2 | CASSFRQGIGRTEAFF
NA | TRBJ1-2 | TRBV7-2 | CASTKSVDGPYGYTF
TRBD2 | TRBJ2-3 | TRBV7-3 | CASSLGLAGGTDTQYF
NA | TRBJ1-2 | TRBV18 | CASSTGSGYTF
TRBD2 | TRBJ2-7 | TRBV27 | CASSAGLAGSTSPPYEQYF
TRBD2 | TRBJ2-7 | TRBV4-1 | CASSQERGGRTLIYEQYF
NA | TRBJ1-2 | TRBV5-3 | CASSLSNYGYTF
TRBD1 | TRBJ2-7 | TRBV18 | CASSPDRGEQYF
NA | TRBJ2-3 | TRBV20-1 | CSASRTDTQYF
TRBD1 | TRBJ1-6 | TRBV16 | CASSRWRGQADNSPLHF
TRBD1 | TRBJ1-1 | TRBV4-3 | CASSQRGRRGTEAFF
NA | TRBJ2-2 | TRBV5-1 | CASSLARGGGTGELFF
TRBD1 | TRBJ1-1 | TRBV11-2 | CASSKGTGVAEAFF
TRBD1 | TRBJ2-4 | TRBV6-1 | CASRGYRGKNIQYF
NA | TRBJ2-7 | TRBV6-1 | CASSDVGAGSREQYF
NA | TRBJ2-1 | TRBV11-3 | CASSPGLGRGSYNEQFF
NA | TRBJ2-1 | TRBV30 | CAWSVTGYHEQFF
TRBD1 | TRBJ1-6 | TRBV27 | CASRSGTGSDSPLHF